Reported below is one TCR beta chain. The antigen is undetermined. These data come from a study of T cells after yellow fever vaccination. Study-wide results and limits: It was the secondary response that reached its peak faster, day 5 versus 15, but it was weaker.

Germline lookup yields CDR1 SGHVS and CDR2 FNYEAQ. V lost 8 bases and J lost 6, with 13 bases in between. This CDR3 region has 13 residues. A single record per CDR3 protein comes from TCRdb applying MiXCR to the 5' RACE reads. The sample lists 250,000 to 300,000 distinct CDR3 sequences; 10% to 15% were seen once. Here the sequenced sample was CD4+ T cells sorted from PBMCs, taken 45 days after the yellow fever booster vaccination. This TCR was recovered from a man aged 30-40 years who received the YFV17D yellow fever vaccine. The rearrangement uses TRBV7-6 and TRBJ2-2; tentatively, D is TRBD1 (5 bases). In DNA, the CDR3 is TGTGCCAGCCGGACGACAGAGGCCGGGGAGCTGTTTTTT. Translating it yields CASRTTEAGELFF.